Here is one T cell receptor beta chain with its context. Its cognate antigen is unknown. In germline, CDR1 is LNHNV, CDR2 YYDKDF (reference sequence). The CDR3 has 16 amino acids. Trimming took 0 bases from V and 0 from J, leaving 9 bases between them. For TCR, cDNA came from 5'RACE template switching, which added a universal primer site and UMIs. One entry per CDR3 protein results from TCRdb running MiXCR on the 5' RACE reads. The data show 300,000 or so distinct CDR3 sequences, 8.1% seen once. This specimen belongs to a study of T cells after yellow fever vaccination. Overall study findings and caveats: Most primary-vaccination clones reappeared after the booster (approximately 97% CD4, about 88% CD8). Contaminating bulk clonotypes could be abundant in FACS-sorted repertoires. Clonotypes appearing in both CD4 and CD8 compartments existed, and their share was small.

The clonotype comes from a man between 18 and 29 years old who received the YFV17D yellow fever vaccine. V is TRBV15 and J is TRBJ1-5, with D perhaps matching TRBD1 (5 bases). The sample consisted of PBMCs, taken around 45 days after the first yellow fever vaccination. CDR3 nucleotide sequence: TGTGCCACCAGCAGAGAGCGGACATTTAGCAATCAGCCCCAGCATTTT. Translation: CATSRERTFSNQPQHF. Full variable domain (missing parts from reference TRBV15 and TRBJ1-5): DAMVIQNPRYQVTQFGKPVTLSCSQTLNHNVMYWYQQKSSQAPKLLFHYYDKDFNNEADTPDNFQSRRPNTSFCFLDIRSPGLGDTAMYLCATSRERTFSNQPQHFGDGTRLSIL.